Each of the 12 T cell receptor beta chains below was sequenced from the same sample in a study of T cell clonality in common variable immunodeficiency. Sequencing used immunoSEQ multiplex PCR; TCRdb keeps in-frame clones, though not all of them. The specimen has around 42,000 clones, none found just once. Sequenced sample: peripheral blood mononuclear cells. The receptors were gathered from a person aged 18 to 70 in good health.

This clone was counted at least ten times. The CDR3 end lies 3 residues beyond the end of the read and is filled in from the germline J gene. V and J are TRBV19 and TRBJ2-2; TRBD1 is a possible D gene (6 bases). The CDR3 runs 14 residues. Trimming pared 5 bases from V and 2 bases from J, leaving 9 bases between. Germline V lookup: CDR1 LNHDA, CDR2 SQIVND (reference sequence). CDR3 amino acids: CASSAGANTGELFF. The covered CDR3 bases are TGTGCCAGTAGTGCAGGGGCCAACACCGGGGAG.

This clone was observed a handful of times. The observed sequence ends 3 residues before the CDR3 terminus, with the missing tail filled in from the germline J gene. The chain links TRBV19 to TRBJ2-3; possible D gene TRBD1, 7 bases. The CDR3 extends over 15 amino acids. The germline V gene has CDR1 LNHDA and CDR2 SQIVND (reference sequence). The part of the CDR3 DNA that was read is TGTGCCAGTAGTAAGACACAGGGGAGGCAAGAGACG. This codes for CASSKTQGRQET. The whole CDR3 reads CASSKTQGRQETQYF.

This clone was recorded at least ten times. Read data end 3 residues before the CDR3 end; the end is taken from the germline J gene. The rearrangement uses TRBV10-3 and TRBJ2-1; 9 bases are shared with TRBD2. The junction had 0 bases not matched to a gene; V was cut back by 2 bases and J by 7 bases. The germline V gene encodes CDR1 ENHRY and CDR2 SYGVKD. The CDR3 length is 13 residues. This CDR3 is CAISETSGNEQFF. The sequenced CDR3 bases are TGTGCCATCAGTGAGACTAGCGGGAATGAG.

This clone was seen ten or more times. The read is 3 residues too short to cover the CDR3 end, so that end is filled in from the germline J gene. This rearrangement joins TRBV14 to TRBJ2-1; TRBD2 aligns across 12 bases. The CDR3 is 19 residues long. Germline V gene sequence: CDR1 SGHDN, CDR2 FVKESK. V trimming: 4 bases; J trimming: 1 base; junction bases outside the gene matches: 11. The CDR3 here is CASSPALGLAGGSYNEQFF. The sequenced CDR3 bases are TGTGCCAGCAGCCCCGCCCTCGGTCTAGCGGGAGGGTCCTACAATGAG.

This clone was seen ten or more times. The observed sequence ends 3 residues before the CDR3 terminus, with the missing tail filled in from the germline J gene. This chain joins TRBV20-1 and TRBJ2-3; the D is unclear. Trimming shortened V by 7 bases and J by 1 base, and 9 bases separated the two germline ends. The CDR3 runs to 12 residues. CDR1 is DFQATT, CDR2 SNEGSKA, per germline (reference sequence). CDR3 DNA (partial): TGCAGTGTCCCCCCGGGCACAGATACG. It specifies CSVPPGTDT. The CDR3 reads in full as CSVPPGTDTQYF.

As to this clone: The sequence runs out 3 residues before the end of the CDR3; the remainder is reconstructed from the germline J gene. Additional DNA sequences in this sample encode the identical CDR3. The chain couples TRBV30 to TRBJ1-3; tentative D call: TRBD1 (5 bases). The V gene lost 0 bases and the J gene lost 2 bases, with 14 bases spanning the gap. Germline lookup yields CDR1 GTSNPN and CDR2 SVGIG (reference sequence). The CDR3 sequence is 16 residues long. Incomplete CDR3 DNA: TGTGCCTGGAGTGTGGGCCCGCAGGGAACTGGAAACACC. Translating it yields CAWSVGPQGTGNT. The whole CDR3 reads CAWSVGPQGTGNTIYF.

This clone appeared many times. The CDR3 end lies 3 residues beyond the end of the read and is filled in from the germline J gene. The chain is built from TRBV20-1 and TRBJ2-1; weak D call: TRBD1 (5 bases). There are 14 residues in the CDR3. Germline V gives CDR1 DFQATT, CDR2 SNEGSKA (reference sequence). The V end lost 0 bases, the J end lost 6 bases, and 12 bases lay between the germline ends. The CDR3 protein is CSARDGARSNEQFF. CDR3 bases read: TGCAGTGCTAGAGATGGGGCTAGATCCAATGAG.

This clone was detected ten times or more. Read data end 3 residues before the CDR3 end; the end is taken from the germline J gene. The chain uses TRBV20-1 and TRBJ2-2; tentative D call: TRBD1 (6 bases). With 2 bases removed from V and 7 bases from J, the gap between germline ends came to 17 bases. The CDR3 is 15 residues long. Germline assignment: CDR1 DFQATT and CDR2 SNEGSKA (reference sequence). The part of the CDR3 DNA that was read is TGCAGTGCTAGAAGGGGGACCCACGGGGACGGGGAG. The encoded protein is CSARRGTHGDGE. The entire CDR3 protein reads CSARRGTHGDGELFF.

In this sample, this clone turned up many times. The CDR3 here is CASSITGVQGSYNEQFF. The part of the CDR3 DNA that was read is TGTGCCAGCAGCATAACAGGAGTTCAAGGCTCCTACAATGAG. The V and J genes are TRBV7-8 and TRBJ2-1, with a possible D match to TRBD1 (5 bases). The read ends 3 residues before the CDR3 terminus; that terminus is restored from the germline J gene. This CDR3 region has 17 residues. V gave up 5 bases and J gave up 0 bases, with 17 bases separating them. Germline CDR1 reads SGHVS; CDR2 reads FQNEAQ. Supplemented by reference TRBV7-8 and TRBJ2-1, the full variable domain reads GAGVSQSPRYKVAKRGQDVALRCDPISGHVSLFWYQQALGQGPEFLTYFQNEAQLDKSGLPSDRFFAERPEGSVSTLKIQRTQQEDSAVYLCASSITGVQGSYNEQFFGPGTRLTVL.

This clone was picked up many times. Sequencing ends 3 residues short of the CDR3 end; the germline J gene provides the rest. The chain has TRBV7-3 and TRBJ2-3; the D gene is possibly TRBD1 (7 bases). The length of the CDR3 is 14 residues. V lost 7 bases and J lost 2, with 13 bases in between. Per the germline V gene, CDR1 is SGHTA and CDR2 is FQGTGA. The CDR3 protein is CASIPGGHTDTQYF. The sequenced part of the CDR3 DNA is TGTGCCAGCATCCCAGGGGGGCACACAGATACG. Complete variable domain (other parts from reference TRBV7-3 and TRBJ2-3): GAGVSQTPSNKVTEKGKYVELRCDPISGHTALYWYRQSLGQGPEFLIYFQGTGAADDSGLPNDRFFAVRPEGSVSTLKIQRTERGDSAVYLCASIPGGHTDTQYFGPGTRLTVL.

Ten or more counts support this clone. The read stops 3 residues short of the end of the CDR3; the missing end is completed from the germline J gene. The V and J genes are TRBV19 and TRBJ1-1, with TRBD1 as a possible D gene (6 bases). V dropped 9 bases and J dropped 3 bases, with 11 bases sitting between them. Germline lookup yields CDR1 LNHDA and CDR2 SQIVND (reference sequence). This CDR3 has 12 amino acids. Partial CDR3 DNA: TGTGCCAGCACCTACAGGGACACTGAA. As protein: CASTYRDTE. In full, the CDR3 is CASTYRDTEAFF.

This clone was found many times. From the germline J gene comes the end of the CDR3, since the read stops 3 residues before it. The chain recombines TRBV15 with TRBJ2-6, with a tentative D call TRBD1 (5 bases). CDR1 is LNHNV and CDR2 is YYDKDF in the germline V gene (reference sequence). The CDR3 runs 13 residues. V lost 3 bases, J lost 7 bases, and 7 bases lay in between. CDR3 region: CATSSDRANVLTF. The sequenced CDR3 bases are TGTGCCACCAGCAGTGACAGAGCCAACGTC. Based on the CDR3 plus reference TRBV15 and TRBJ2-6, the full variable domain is DAMVIQNPRYQVTQFGKPVTLSCSQTLNHNVMYWYQQKSSQAPKLLFHYYDKDFNNEADTPDNFQSRRPNTSFCFLDIRSPGLGDTAMYLCATSSDRANVLTFGAGSRLTVL.